This is a list of T cell receptor beta chains from one sample in a study of regulatory T cells in long-lasting Graves disease. Using its own MiXCR run on the multiplex PCR reads, TCRdb lists one record per CDR3 protein. Of about 540,000 distinct CDR3 sequences listed, approximately 12% are singletons. These data were likewise used in another study, on T cells in Graves' hyperthyroidism and ophthalmopathy.

The sequencing used peripheral blood mononuclear cells (PBMCs), collected at new diagnosis, from a patient treated with antithyroid drugs. Source of these receptors: a man aged 25 to 40 with Graves disease. CDR3s include the opening cysteine and the closing phenylalanine or tryptophan. The D gene is left open where the match is weak. Not every row has a clone size; where given, it reads once, few, many or a size class.

J gene | V gene | clone size | D gene | CDR3 DNA | CDR3 protein
TRBJ2-7 | TRBV7-9 | many | NA | TGTGCCAGCAGCTTAATGACGGGCGACGAGCAGTACTTC | CASSLMTGDEQYF
TRBJ1-1 | TRBV27 | few | NA | TGTGCCAGCAGTTTATCAGAGGGGCGCATGAACACTGAAGCTTTCTTT | CASSLSEGRMNTEAFF
TRBJ1-5 | TRBV30 | many | NA | TGTGCCTGGAGTGTTGGGGCCAGCAATCAGCCCCAGCATTTT | CAWSVGASNQPQHF
TRBJ2-3 | TRBV10-3 | many | TRBD2 | TGTGCCATCAGTGCCACTAGCGGGAGTGCCGGAGATACGCAGTATTTT | CAISATSGSAGDTQYF
TRBJ2-3 | TRBV7-2 | many | TRBD2 | TGTGCCAGCAGCTTAGGAACTAGCGGGAACACAGATACGCAGTATTTT | CASSLGTSGNTDTQYF
TRBJ1-1 | TRBV12-3/TRBV12-4 | many | NA | TGTGCCAGCAGCTTGCGGGGGATCACTGAAGCTTTCTTT | CASSLRGITEAFF
TRBJ2-3 | TRBV7-2 | NA | NA | TGTGCCAGCAGCTATTTAGGAGATACGCAGTATTTT | CASSYLGDTQYF
TRBJ2-3 | TRBV10-1 | many | NA | TGCGCCAGCAGTGAGGTGCAGGGGGGGAGCACAGATACGCAGTATTTT | CASSEVQGGSTDTQYF
TRBJ2-7 | TRBV6-1 | many | TRBD1 | TGTGCCAGCCATCAGGGGGTCGCTCTAACCTACGAGCAGTACTTC | CASHQGVALTYEQYF
TRBJ2-5 | TRBV7-9 | NA | NA | TGTGCCAGCAGCTCAGGTGGAAAGGCGGCCGCAGAGACCCAGTACTTC | CASSSGGKAAAETQYF
TRBJ2-7 | TRBV9 | NA | TRBD2 | TGTGCCAGCAGCGTAGAGACTAGCCCCTACGAGCAGTACTTC | CASSVETSPYEQYF
TRBJ2-7 | TRBV29-1 | many | NA | TGCAGCGTTCCTGACCCCCCGCAGGGCGAGCAGTACTTC | CSVPDPPQGEQYF
TRBJ2-7 | TRBV5-1 | NA | NA | TGCGCCAGCAGCTTGGCCGAAGAGCAGTACTTC | CASSLAEEQYF
TRBJ2-7 | TRBV6-5 | many | NA | TGTGCCAGCAGTTACTCGATCGGGGGCGATGGGTACGAGCAGTACTTC | CASSYSIGGDGYEQYF
TRBJ2-7 | TRBV20-1 | many | NA | TGCAGTGCCTATATGGCCGGACTTGCCTACGAGCAGTACTTC | CSAYMAGLAYEQYF
TRBJ2-7 | TRBV12-5 | many | TRBD2 | TGTGCTAGTGGGGGGACTAGCGGAGTATTATACGAGCAGTACTTC | CASGGTSGVLYEQYF
TRBJ1-1 | TRBV20-1 | many | NA | TGCAGTGTTACAGGGCAGGCTGAAGCTTTCTTT | CSVTGQAEAFF
TRBJ2-7 | TRBV19 | NA | TRBD1 | TGTGCCAGTAGCACCGAAGACAGGGGGCAGGACGAGCAGTACTTC | CASSTEDRGQDEQYF
TRBJ2-1 | TRBV27 | NA | NA | TGTGCCAGCAGGCTAAGGAATGAGCAGTTCTTC | CASRLRNEQFF
TRBJ1-5 | TRBV20-1 | many | NA | TGCAGTGTCCTTGGTCGGACTAATCAGCCCCAGCATTTT | CSVLGRTNQPQHF
TRBJ2-2 | TRBV2 | many | TRBD2 | TGTGCCAGCAAAGGGGAAGCGGGAGGCACCGGGGAGCTGTTTTTT | CASKGEAGGTGELFF
TRBJ2-1 | TRBV9 | NA | TRBD2 | TGTGCCAGCAGCGTCACCGGGACTAGCGGGTTAAAATTACTTAATGAGCAGTTCTTC | CASSVTGTSGLKLLNEQFF
TRBJ1-4 | TRBV6-1 | few | TRBD1 | TGTGCCACCTGTCGAACGGAGGGGGCCGGTGAAAAACTGTTTTTT | CATCRTEGAGEKLFF
TRBJ1-5 | TRBV28 | many | NA | TGTGCCAGCCGCCCGCCTTTCGGGGGCAATCAGCCCCAGCATTTT | CASRPPFGGNQPQHF
TRBJ2-7 | TRBV30 | few | NA | TGTGCCTGGAGTGTACTTCGAGCCTACGAGCAGTACTTC | CAWSVLRAYEQYF
TRBJ2-4 | TRBV6-1 | many | NA | TGTGCCAGCAGTGAACTAGTAGCCAAAAACATTCAGTACTTC | CASSELVAKNIQYF
TRBJ2-7 | TRBV20-1 | NA | TRBD2 | TGCAGTGCCCTCCTCGGGACTAGAGCCCACGAGCAGTACTTC | CSALLGTRAHEQYF
TRBJ2-1 | TRBV6-5 | many | NA | TGTGCCAGCAGTTACACGTCAGACAATGAGCAGTTCTTC | CASSYTSDNEQFF
TRBJ1-2 | TRBV2 | many | NA | TGTGCCAGCCCTAATGGGACGGACTATGGCTACACCTTC | CASPNGTDYGYTF
TRBJ2-7 | TRBV11-1 | many | NA | TGTGCCAGCAGCAGAGAAGGGCAGGGTGTCTACGAGCAGTACTTC | CASSREGQGVYEQYF
TRBJ2-2 | TRBV20-1 | few | TRBD1 | TGCAGTGCGGTGGGGACAGGGGGTTCAGGGGAGCTGTTTTTT | CSAVGTGGSGELFF
TRBJ2-5 | TRBV14 | NA | TRBD2 | TGTGCCAGCAGCCCAATAGCGGGATACCAAGAGACCCAGTACTTC | CASSPIAGYQETQYF
TRBJ2-5 | TRBV10-3 | few | NA | TGTGCCATCAGTGAGTCTGGGCCGCAAGAGACCCAGTACTTC | CAISESGPQETQYF